What follows are 11 T cell receptor beta chains derived from one specimen sequenced in a study of T cells in Graves' hyperthyroidism and ophthalmopathy. Amplification of TCR beta CDR3 regions was performed using RNA transcripts as template. First-round RT-PCR with HTBI primers amplified the TCR CDR3 region. TCRdb reprocessed the multiplex PCR reads via MiXCR and lists one record per CDR3 protein. This table has under 350,000 distinct CDR3 sequences, approximately 15% appearing once. The sequenced sample consisted of blood. These receptor sequences come from a woman in her sixties with Graves' ophthalmopathy.

The chain is built from TRBV5-6 and TRBJ1-1; perhaps TRBD1 as D (5 bases). The CDR3 extends over 14 amino acids. Trimming took 4 bases from V and 1 from J, leaving 11 bases between them. Germline loops: CDR1 SGHDT, CDR2 YYEEEE. CDR3 bases: TGTGCCAGCAGCGGGGCCTCACGGAACACTGAAGCTTTCTTT. This sequence encodes CASSGASRNTEAFF.

This clonotype was picked up many times. The J gene is TRBJ1-2, the V gene TRBV7-2; D is uncertain. The CDR3 has 12 residues. The V gene lost 2 bases and the J gene lost 7 bases, with 8 bases spanning the gap. CDR1 is SGHTA, CDR2 FQGNSA, per germline. The CDR3 protein is CASSLYRSGYTF. Here the CDR3 DNA reads TGTGCCAGCAGCTTATATCGGAGTGGCTACACCTTC.

This clonotype was seen many times. The V and J genes are TRBV7-2 and TRBJ2-1; the D is unclear. The CDR3 has 13 residues. V dropped 3 bases and J dropped 7 bases, with 10 bases sitting between them. Germline V lookup: CDR1 SGHTA, CDR2 FQGNSA. Written as DNA, the CDR3 is TGTGCCAGCAGCTTGTCCCGGTTGAATGAGCAGTTCTTC. Residues: CASSLSRLNEQFF. The variable domain in full, with the rest retrieved from reference TRBV7-2 and TRBJ2-1, is GAGVSQSPSNKVTEKGKDVELRCDPISGHTALYWYRQSLGQGLEFLIYFQGNSAPDKSGLPSDRFSAERTGGSVSTLTIQRTQQEDSAVYLCASSLSRLNEQFFGPGTRLTVL.

This clonotype was seen many times. The chain combines TRBV27 with TRBJ2-1; 7 bases agree with TRBD2. The germline gives CDR1 MNHEY, CDR2 SMNVEV (reference sequence). The CDR3 is 15 residues long. With V trimmed by 5 bases and J by 2 bases, 6 bases remained unmatched. This CDR3 reads CASSQAGLTYNEQFF. The DNA for the CDR3 is TGTGCCAGCAGTCAAGCGGGGCTCACCTACAATGAGCAGTTCTTC.

The rearrangement uses TRBV7-3 and TRBJ2-1, with 7 bases lining up with TRBD2. V shed 5 bases, J shed 5 bases, and the junction held 6 bases outside the gene matches. The germline V gene encodes CDR1 SGHTA and CDR2 FQGTGA. The CDR3 is 14 residues long. CDR3 bases: TGTGCCAGCAGCCCTGGGGGGGGACACAATGAGCAGTTCTTC. It specifies CASSPGGGHNEQFF.

The chain recombines TRBV4-3 with TRBJ2-1; perhaps D is TRBD1 or TRBD2 (5 bases each). V was pared by 1 base and J by 3 bases, with 7 bases between. Germline V gene lookup returns CDR1 LGHNA and CDR2 YSLEER. The CDR3 extends over 14 amino acids. CDR3 sequence (DNA): TGCGCCAGCAGCCAAGTGGGGGACTACAATGAGCAGTTCTTC. Translating it yields CASSQVGDYNEQFF.

The gene calls are TRBV6-1 and TRBJ2-5; 8 nucleotides agree with TRBD1. CDR1 is MNHNS and CDR2 is SASEGT in the germline V gene. Trimming took 5 bases from V and 3 from J; bases not matched to a gene: 8. There are 15 residues in the CDR3. In DNA, the CDR3 is TGTGCCAGCAGTAGAGCAGGGGGCCGCGAAGAGACCCAGTACTTC. It encodes CASSRAGGREETQYF.

A few counts support this clonotype. This chain links TRBV9 with TRBJ1-1, with D tentatively TRBD1 (6 bases). In germline, CDR1 is SGDLS, CDR2 YYNGEE. With 4 bases removed from V and 0 bases from J, the gap between germline ends came to 16 bases. The CDR3 covers 16 residues. The CDR3 spells CASSPLGQIMNTEAFF. The CDR3 bases are TGTGCCAGCAGCCCCCTCGGACAGATAATGAACACTGAAGCTTTCTTT.

At least ten counts were recorded for this clonotype. The rearrangement links TRBV28 to TRBJ1-2, with 7 bases identical to TRBD1. The CDR3 length is 15 residues. Germline V CDR1 and CDR2: MDHEN, SYDVKM. The V segment lost 5 bases and the J segment 2 bases; nucleotides outside the gene matches: 8. CDR3 nucleotide sequence: TGTGCCAGCAGTGGGACAGACCGAGACAACTATGGCTACACCTTC. Amino acids: CASSGTDRDNYGYTF.

This clonotype occurred many times. The chain is built from TRBV7-2 and TRBJ1-1; TRBD1 might be the D (5 bases). V lost 4 bases, J lost 0 bases, and 18 bases lay in between. This CDR3 comprises 17 residues. Looked up from germline, CDR1 is SGHTA and CDR2 is FQGNSA. The CDR3 DNA sequence: TGTGCCAGCAGCTCCTATGGGAGGGGCCGAATGAACACTGAAGCTTTCTTT. It yields the protein CASSSYGRGRMNTEAFF.

This clonotype turned up a few times. The chain is built from TRBV7-6 and TRBJ2-2; D gene uncertain. The CDR3 extends over 14 amino acids. Trimming took 4 bases from V and 2 from J, leaving 8 bases between them. CDR1 and CDR2 from the germline V gene are SGHVS and FNYEAQ. The CDR3 reads CASSSMGNTGELFF. CDR3 coding DNA: TGTGCCAGCAGCTCAATGGGAAACACCGGGGAGCTGTTTTTT.